This T cell receptor beta chain was captured in a study of T cell responses to AZD1222 COVID-19 vaccine. Remarks on this clone: Its target is unknown.

This CDR3 has 17 amino acids. V dropped 4 bases and J dropped 7; count of bases not matched to a gene: 11. Germline assignment: CDR1 SGDLS and CDR2 YYNGEE. Clones were sequenced by immunoSEQ multiplex PCR, and TCRdb holds only the in-frame ones, with some missing. The sample comprises 180,000 or so clones, 88% of which are singletons, and roughly a quarter rests with the top ten. Study findings and constraints: Reportedly, nearly half the spike-specific TCRs target unmutated variant regions.

This chain connects TRBV9 to TRBJ2-2; 12 bases are a match to TRBD1. The material was peripheral blood, obtained 28 days after the second AZD1222 dose. The TCR was taken from an adult who received the AZD1222 COVID-19 vaccine. The CDR3 loop is CASSFKPGQGAIGELFF. The CDR3 DNA reads as TGTGCCAGCAGCTTCAAACCGGGACAGGGGGCTATCGGGGAGCTGTTTTTT.